This TCR beta chain was recovered during a study of blood T cell repertoires in COVID-19 (TCRdb year 2020). Background on the whole study: Samples from collaborators originated in the United States, Italy and Spain and spanned both the acute and convalescent phases of COVID-19. Where available, HLA class I and class II types were obtained from metadata supplied by the sample provider rather than from assay-based typing. The repertoires were released in a freely available public database intended as a resource for research on the immune response to SARS-CoV-2. Sample metadata almost always included a de-identified subject ID, COVID-19 status, age in years and sex. The material from the prospective study consisted of cDNA or gDNA derived from T cells, B-cell-depleted T cells, or PBMCs. The dataset comprised deeply sampled blood TCRbeta repertoires from subjects exposed to, actively infected with, or recovered from COVID-19. Samples came from the ongoing ImmuneRACE study (first 160 participants) plus 1,254 subjects from 6 global collaborators.

Whole blood was collected in K2EDTA tubes by collaborating institutions according to the institutions' own protocols. Collaborator samples were shipped for TCRbeta analysis as frozen whole blood, isolated PBMCs, or DNA extracted from either sample type. TCRbeta CDR3 regions were amplified from genomic DNA using the immunoSEQ Assay, a bias-controlled multiplex PCR. On the authors' methods: The number of nucleated cells in each sample was estimated from the amplification of reference gene primers within the assay. Sequence reads were collapsed and filtered to measure the absolute abundance of every unique TCRbeta CDR3 rearrangement. For each sample, productive Simpson clonality was calculated as the square root of Simpson's diversity index over productive rearrangements. TCRdb re-hosts the immuneACCESS table, in-frame sequences only. Its copies lack some clones; in the studies checked, an unresolved V gene accounts for under half of them, and the cause for the rest is not known. The V and J calls and clone size were taken over from that table, and D and trimming were inferred from the DNA. The sample yields about 170,000 clones; 74% were counted once. The ten largest clones represent 2.5% to 3% of the sample.

Beyond this particular receptor, the publication reports: The amount of clinical and demographic metadata varied by source and participant and was provided uncurated.

The germline V gene (reference sequence) sets CDR1 to MNHEY and CDR2 to SMNVEV. CDR3 length: 17 amino acids, cysteine to phenylalanine. Only the CDR3 part of the read is kept: 51 bases, read in frame from the first base. The germline V and J ends show losses of 5 bases and 7 bases respectively, and no gene match explains 10 bases of the junction. This clone was recorded a few times. What this receptor recognizes is not known. The input lacks base qualities; no much larger clone sits a single base away. The chain is assembled from TRBV27 and TRBJ1-6, and 11 junction bases match TRBD1. The TCR sequence derives from an elderly woman with acute or convalescent COVID-19. Sequencing was performed on peripheral blood. This receptor has the CDR3 CASSPNPGQGDNSPLHF. DNA sequence: TGTGCCAGCAGTCCCAACCCGGGACAGGGGGACAATTCACCCCTCCACTTT.